This paragraph reports one T cell receptor (beta chain). This CDR3 is built from 18 residues. V lost 5 bases and J lost 5; bases outside the gene matches: 19. Germline V gene sequence: CDR1 MGHRA, CDR2 YSYEKL. The entry originates in a study of OX40 agonist ivuxolimab in advanced cancers. On the study more broadly: Patients were treated with intravenous ivuxolimab, dosed at 0.01 to 10 mg/kg and infused every 2 weeks. Averaging around 60 years in age, with a range of roughly 23 to 80, the cohort was more than 75% male.

The assay was immunoSEQ multiplex PCR, and TCRdb's table has in-frame clones only and misses some. The sample records over 100,000 clones, about nine tenths being singletons. This rearrangement joins TRBV4-1 to TRBJ2-3, with 7 nucleotides matching TRBD2. This sample comprised CD4+ or CD8+ T cells sorted from blood, obtained in a trial of the OX40 agonist ivuxolimab. This TCR was sampled from an adult with an advanced solid tumor such as melanoma, head and neck, liver or kidney cancer. The DNA of the CDR3 is TGCGCCAGCAGCTCCCTATTTTTTAGGGAGGGCCGAGAAGATACGCAGTATTTT. This encodes CASSSLFFREGREDTQYF.